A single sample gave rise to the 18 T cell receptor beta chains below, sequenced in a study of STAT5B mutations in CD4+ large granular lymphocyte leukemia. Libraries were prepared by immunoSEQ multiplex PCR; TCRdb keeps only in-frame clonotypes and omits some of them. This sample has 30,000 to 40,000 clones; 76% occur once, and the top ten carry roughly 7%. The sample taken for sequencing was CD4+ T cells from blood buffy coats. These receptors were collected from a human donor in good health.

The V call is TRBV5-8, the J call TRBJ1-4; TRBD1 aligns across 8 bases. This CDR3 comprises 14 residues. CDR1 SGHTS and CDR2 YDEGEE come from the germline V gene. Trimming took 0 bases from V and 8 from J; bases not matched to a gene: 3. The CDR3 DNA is TGTGCCAGCAGCTTGGGACAGGGGTACGAAAAACTGTTTTTT. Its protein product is CASSLGQGYEKLFF.

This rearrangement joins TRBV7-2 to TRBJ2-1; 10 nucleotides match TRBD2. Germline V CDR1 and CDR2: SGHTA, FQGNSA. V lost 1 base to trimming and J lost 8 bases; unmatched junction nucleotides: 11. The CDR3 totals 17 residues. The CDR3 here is CASSLVALASGSHEQFF. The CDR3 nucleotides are TGTGCCAGCAGCTTAGTCGCTCTGGCTAGCGGGAGCCATGAGCAGTTCTTC. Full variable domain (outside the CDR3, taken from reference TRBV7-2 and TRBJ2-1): GAGVSQSPSNKVTEKGKDVELRCDPISGHTALYWYRQSLGQGLEFLIYFQGNSAPDKSGLPSDRFSAERTGGSVSTLTIQRTQQEDSAVYLCASSLVALASGSHEQFFGPGTRLTVL.

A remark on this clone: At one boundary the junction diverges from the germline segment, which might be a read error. The CDR3 DNA is TGCAGGGCTAGCGCCGCAGATACGCAGTATTTT. It codes for CRASAADTQYF. The J gene is TRBJ2-3, the V gene TRBV20-1; a possible D gene is TRBD2 (6 bases). This CDR3 is 11 amino acids long. Per germline, CDR1 DFQATT and CDR2 SNEGSKA (reference sequence).

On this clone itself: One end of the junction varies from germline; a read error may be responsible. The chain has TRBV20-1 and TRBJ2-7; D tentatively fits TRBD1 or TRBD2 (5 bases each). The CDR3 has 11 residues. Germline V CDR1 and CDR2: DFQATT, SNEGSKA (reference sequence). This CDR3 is CSARAEGEQYF. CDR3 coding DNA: TGCAGTGCCAGAGCAGAGGGGGAGCAGTACTTC.

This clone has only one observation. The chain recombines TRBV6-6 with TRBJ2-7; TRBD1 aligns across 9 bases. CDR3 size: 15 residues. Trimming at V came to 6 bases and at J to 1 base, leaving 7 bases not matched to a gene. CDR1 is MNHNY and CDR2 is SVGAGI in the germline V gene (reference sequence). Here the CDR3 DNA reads TGTGCCAGCAGCCAACCGGGACAGGGTTCCTACGAGCAGTACTTC. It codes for CASSQPGQGSYEQYF.

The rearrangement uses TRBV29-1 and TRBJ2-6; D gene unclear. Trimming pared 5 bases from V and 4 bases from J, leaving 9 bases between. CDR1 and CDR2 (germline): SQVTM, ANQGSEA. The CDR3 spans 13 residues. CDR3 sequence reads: CSVTRAGANVLTF. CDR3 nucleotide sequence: TGCAGCGTTACCCGTGCCGGGGCCAACGTCCTGACTTTC. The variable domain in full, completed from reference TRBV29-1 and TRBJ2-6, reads SAVISQKPSRDICQRGTSLTIQCQVDSQVTMMFWYRQQPGQSLTLIATANQGSEATYESGFVIDKFPISRPNLTFSTLTVSNMSPEDSSIYLCSVTRAGANVLTFGAGSRLTVL.

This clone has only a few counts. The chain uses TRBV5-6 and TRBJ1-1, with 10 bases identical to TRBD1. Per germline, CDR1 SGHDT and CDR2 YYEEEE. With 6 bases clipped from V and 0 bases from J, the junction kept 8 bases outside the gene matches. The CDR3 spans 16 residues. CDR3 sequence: CASNTGTGALNTEAFF. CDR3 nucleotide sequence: TGTGCCAGCAACACCGGGACAGGGGCCCTGAACACTGAAGCTTTCTTT. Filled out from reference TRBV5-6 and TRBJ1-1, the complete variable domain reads DAGVTQSPTHLIKTRGQQVTLRCSPKSGHDTVSWYQQALGQGPQFIFQYYEEEERQRGNFPDRFSGHQFPNYSSELNVNALLLGDSALYLCASNTGTGALNTEAFFGQGTRLTVV.

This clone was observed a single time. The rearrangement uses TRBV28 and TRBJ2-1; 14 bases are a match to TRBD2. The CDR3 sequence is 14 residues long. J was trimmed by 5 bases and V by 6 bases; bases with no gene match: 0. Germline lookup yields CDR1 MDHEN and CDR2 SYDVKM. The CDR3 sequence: CASRTSGGDNEQFF. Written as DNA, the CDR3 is TGTGCCAGCAGGACTAGCGGGGGGGACAATGAGCAGTTCTTC.

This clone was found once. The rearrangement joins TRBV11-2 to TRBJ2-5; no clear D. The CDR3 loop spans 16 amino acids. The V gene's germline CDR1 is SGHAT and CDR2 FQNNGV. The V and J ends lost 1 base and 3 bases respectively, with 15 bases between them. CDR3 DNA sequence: TGTGCCAGCAGCTTAGGGGCAGATCCACTCAAAGAGACCCAGTACTTC. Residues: CASSLGADPLKETQYF.

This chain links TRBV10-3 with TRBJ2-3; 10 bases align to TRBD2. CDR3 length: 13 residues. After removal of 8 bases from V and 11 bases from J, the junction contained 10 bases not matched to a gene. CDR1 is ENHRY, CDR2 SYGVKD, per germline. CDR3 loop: CAIEGTSGTGQYF. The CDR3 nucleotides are TGTGCCATCGAGGGAACTAGCGGGACGGGGCAGTATTTT.

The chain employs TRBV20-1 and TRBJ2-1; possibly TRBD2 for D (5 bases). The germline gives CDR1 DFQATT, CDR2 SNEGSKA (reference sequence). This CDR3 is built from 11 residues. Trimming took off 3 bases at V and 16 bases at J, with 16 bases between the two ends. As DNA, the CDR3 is TGCAGTGCTAGGCGGAACCGGGATGCCTTCTTC. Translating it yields CSARRNRDAFF.

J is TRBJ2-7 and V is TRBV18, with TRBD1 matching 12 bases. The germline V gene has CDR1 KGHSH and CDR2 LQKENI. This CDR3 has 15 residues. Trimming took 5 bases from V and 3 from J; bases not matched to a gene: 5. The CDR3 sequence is CASSGGTGGLYEQYF. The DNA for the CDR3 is TGTGCCAGCTCAGGAGGGACAGGGGGCCTCTACGAGCAGTACTTC.

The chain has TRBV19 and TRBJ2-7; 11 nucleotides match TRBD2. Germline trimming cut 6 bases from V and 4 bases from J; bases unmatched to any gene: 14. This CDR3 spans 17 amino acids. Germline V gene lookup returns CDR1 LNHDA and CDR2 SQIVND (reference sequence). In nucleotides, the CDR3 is TGTGCCAGTAGCCAGGGGTGGGCTAGCGGGGGGAGGTACGAGCAGTACTTC. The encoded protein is CASSQGWASGGRYEQYF.

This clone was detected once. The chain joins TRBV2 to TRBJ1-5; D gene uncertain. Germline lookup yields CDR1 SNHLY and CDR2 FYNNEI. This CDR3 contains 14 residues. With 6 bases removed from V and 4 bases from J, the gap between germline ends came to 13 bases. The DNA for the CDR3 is TGTGCCAGCAGGCGATCGGTAGGAAATCAGCCCCAGCATTTT. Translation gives CASRRSVGNQPQHF.

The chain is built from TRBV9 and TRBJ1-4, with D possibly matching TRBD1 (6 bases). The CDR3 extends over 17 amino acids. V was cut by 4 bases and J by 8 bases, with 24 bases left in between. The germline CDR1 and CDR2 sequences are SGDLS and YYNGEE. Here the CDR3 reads CASSPTANIWGGEKLFF. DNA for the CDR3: TGTGCCAGCAGCCCCACAGCTAACATCTGGGGGGGCGAAAAACTGTTTTTT. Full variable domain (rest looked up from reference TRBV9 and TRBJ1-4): DSGVTQTPKHLITATGQRVTLRCSPRSGDLSVYWYQQSLDQGLQFLIQYYNGEERAKGNILERFSAQQFPDLHSELNLSSLELGDSALYFCASSPTANIWGGEKLFFGSGTQLSVL.

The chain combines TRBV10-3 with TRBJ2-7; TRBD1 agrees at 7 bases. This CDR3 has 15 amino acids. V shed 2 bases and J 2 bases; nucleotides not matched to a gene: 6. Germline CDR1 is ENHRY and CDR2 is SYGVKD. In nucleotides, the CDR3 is TGTGCCATCAGTGAGGCGACAGGGCTAACCTACGAGCAGTACTTC. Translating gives CAISEATGLTYEQYF.

CDR3 sequence reads: CARSPSVGVPSTDTQYF. CDR3 DNA sequence: TGTGCCAGAAGCCCCTCCGTCGGGGTCCCTTCCACAGATACGCAGTATTTT. This chain links TRBV5-3 with TRBJ2-3; possibly TRBD2 for D (5 bases). TRBV5-3 is recorded as an ORF, its role being uncertain. CDR3 length: 17 amino acids. V was cut by 4 bases and J by 2 bases, with 20 bases left in between.

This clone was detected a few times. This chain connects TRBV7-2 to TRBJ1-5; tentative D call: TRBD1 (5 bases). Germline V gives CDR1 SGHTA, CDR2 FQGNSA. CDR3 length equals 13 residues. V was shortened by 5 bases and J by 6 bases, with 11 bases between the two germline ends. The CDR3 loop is CASSLGGLQPQHF. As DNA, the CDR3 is TGTGCCAGCAGCCTCGGGGGACTTCAGCCCCAGCATTTT.